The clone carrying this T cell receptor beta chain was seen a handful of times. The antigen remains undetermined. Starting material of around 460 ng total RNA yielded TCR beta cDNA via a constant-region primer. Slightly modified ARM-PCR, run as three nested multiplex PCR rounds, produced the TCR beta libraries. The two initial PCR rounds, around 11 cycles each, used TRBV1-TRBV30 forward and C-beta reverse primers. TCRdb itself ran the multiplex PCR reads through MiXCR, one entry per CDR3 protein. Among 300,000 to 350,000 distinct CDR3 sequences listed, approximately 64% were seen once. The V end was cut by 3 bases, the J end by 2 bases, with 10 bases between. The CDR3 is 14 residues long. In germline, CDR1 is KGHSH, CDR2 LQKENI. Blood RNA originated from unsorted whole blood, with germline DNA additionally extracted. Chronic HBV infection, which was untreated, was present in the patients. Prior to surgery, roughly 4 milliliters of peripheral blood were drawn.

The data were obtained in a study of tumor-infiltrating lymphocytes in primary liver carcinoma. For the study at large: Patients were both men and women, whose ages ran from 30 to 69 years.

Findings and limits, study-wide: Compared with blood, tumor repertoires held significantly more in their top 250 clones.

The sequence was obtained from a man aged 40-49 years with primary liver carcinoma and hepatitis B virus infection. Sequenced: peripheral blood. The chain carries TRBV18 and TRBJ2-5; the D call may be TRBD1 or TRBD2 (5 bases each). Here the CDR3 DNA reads TGTGCCAGCTCACCCGGGGCACGGCAAGAGACCCAGTACTTC. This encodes CASSPGARQETQYF.